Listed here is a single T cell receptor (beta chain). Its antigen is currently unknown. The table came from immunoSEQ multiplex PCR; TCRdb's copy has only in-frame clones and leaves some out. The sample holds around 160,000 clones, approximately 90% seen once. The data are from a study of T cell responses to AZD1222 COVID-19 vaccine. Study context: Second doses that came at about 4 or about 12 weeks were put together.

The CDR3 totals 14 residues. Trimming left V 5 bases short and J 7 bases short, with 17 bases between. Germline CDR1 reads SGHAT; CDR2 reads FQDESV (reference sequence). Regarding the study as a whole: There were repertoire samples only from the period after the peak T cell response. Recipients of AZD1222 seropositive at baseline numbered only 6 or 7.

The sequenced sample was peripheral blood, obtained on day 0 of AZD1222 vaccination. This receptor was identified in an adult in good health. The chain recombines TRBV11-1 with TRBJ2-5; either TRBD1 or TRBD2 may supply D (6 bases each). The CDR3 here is CASSLGGNYGTQYF. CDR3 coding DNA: TGTGCCAGCAGCCTCGGGGGCAATTATGGGACCCAGTACTTC.